The 13 T cell receptor beta chains below all came from one sample that was sequenced in a study of T cells in Graves' hyperthyroidism and ophthalmopathy (dated by TCRdb to the late 2010s). Receptor libraries were prepared by multiplex PCR. Sequencing was performed on an Illumina HiSeq 2000. The TCR beta CDR3 regions were amplified from RNA transcripts. The first round of RT-PCR for the TCR CDR3 was performed with the HTBI primer set and the Qiagen OneStep RT-PCR kit. TCRdb itself trimmed the public reads at Q25 with fastp, ran MiXCR and retained productive beta chains. Each entry is one CDR3 protein sequence, shown with its most common DNA and genes. The sample contains roughly 840,000 distinct CDR3 sequences, 35% to 40% of them found a single time. The ten largest clones represent around 9.3% of the sample. Input material: blood. Source of these receptors: a young man with Graves' hyperthyroidism.

This clonotype has a count of ten or more. The V gene is TRBV5-1, the J gene TRBJ1-5; D unclear. Between the trimmed V and J ends, which lost 0 bases and 0 bases, there was a span of 7 bases. CDR1 is SGHRS and CDR2 is YFSETQ in the germline V gene. This CDR3 spans 15 amino acids. CDR3 sequence: CASSLDGGSNQPQHF. CDR3 sequence (DNA): TGCGCCAGCAGCTTGGATGGAGGTAGCAATCAGCCCCAGCATTTT.

This clonotype was seen a single time. The rearrangement links TRBV7-9 to TRBJ2-6; D perhaps matches TRBD1 (5 bases). The CDR3 runs to 16 residues. Germline CDR1 is SEHNR and CDR2 is FQNEAQ (reference sequence). Between the trimmed V and J ends, which lost 4 bases and 4 bases, there was a span of 14 bases. This CDR3 reads CASSWGRSTGANVLTF. The DNA of the CDR3 is TGTGCCAGCAGCTGGGGCAGGTCCACCGGGGCCAACGTCCTGACTTTC. The full variable domain, its missing parts supplied by reference TRBV7-9 and TRBJ2-6, is DTGVSQNPRHKITKRGQNVTFRCDPISEHNRLYWYRQTLGQGPEFLTYFQNEAQLEKSRLLSDRFSAERPKGSFSTLEIQRTEQGDSAMYLCASSWGRSTGANVLTFGAGSRLTVL.

The J gene is TRBJ2-5, the V gene TRBV6-2 or TRBV6-3, with 11 bases that match TRBD1. CDR3 length equals 19 residues. Losses at the gene ends were 2 bases for V and 5 bases for J; bases not matched to a gene: 16. Germline CDR1 is MNHEY and CDR2 is SVGEGT. The DNA for the CDR3 is TGTGCCAGCAGTTACACAAGTCCGGGACAGGGGGGGGGTTCGGAGACCCAGTACTTC. It yields the protein CASSYTSPGQGGGSETQYF.

This clonotype was observed a single time. At one end the junction does not follow the germline gene, possibly because of a read error. This chain links TRBV10-3 with TRBJ2-7; 8 bases align to TRBD1. CDR1 is ENHRY and CDR2 is SYGVKD in the germline V gene. The CDR3 contains 15 residues. The CDR3 coding sequence is TGTGCCAGCAGTTCGCCGGGGGCAGGGGGCGTCGGGCAGTACTTC. Protein sequence: CASSSPGAGGVGQYF.

About this clonotype: This may be a read error, as it is one base from a much larger clone. The chain has TRBV29-1 and TRBJ1-1; 9 nucleotides match TRBD1. This CDR3 has 15 residues. Per germline, CDR1 SQVTM and CDR2 ANQGSEA. Trimming took 7 bases from V and 0 from J; bases not matched to a gene: 9. The CDR3 loop reads CSARRTGVLNTEAFF. Here the CDR3 DNA reads TGCAGCGCCCGACGGACAGGGGTACTGAACACTGAAGCTTTCTTT.

This clonotype appeared a few times. The chain is built from TRBV7-2 and TRBJ2-5; D is possibly TRBD2 (7 bases). CDR1 is SGHTA, CDR2 FQGNSA, per germline. The CDR3 has 16 residues. V dropped 5 bases and J dropped 4 bases, with 20 bases sitting between them. The CDR3 loop reads CASSAPGAGEGETQYF. Written as DNA, the CDR3 is TGTGCCAGCAGCGCACCGGGGGCAGGGGAGGGAGAGACCCAGTACTTC.

There are many counts of this clonotype. V and J are TRBV15 and TRBJ1-5; D ambiguous. From germline, CDR1 is LNHNV and CDR2 YYDKDF (reference sequence). With 2 bases removed from V and 0 bases from J, the gap between germline ends came to 5 bases. This CDR3 is 14 amino acids long. The CDR3: CATSRRGSNQPQHF. Here the CDR3 DNA reads TGTGCCACCAGCAGACGGGGTAGCAATCAGCCCCAGCATTTT.

The CDR3 DNA reads as TGTGCCAGCAGCCCTAGCAGACTAGCGGCGAACACCGGGGAGCTGTTTTTT. Its translation is CASSPSRLAANTGELFF. The rearrangement links TRBV7-2 to TRBJ2-2; 9 bases agree with TRBD2. The CDR3 has 17 amino acids. Losses at the gene ends were 5 bases for V and 0 bases for J; bases not matched to a gene: 7. Germline V CDR1 and CDR2: SGHTA, FQGNSA.

The genes are TRBV10-3 and TRBJ1-2; TRBD1 might be the D (5 bases). The CDR3 extends over 15 amino acids. Trimming took off 8 bases at V and 3 bases at J, with 19 bases between the two ends. Germline lookup yields CDR1 ENHRY and CDR2 SYGVKD. Written as DNA, the CDR3 is TGTGCCATCGGGAGCGGGGAGGGGAAGGACTATGGCTACACCTTC. Its translation: CAIGSGEGKDYGYTF.

The chain joins TRBV2 to TRBJ1-6; D is uncertain. V lost 2 bases to trimming and J lost 13 bases, with 12 bases between them. Germline lookup yields CDR1 SNHLY and CDR2 FYNNEI. The CDR3 is 13 residues long. The CDR3 loop reads CASSEQKEQPLHF. CDR3 DNA: TGTGCCAGCAGTGAACAGAAGGAGCAGCCCCTCCACTTT.

This chain uses TRBV2 with TRBJ2-5, with 9 bases fitting TRBD2. CDR3 length equals 15 residues. Germline V gene data show CDR1 as SNHLY and CDR2 as FYNNEI. V was pared by 5 bases and J by 1 base, with 5 bases of the junction left unmatched. The CDR3 region is CASSLVAGVQETQYF. The CDR3 coding sequence is TGTGCCAGCAGTTTAGTAGCGGGGGTCCAAGAGACCCAGTACTTC.

The chain recombines TRBV20-1 with TRBJ2-5, with TRBD1 matching 10 bases. Germline loops: CDR1 DFQATT, CDR2 SNEGSKA (reference sequence). The CDR3 spans 15 residues. With 6 bases clipped from V and 4 bases from J, the junction kept 11 bases outside the gene matches. CDR3 amino acids: CSAILPGQGIETQYF. The CDR3 DNA sequence: TGCAGTGCGATACTCCCGGGACAGGGGATAGAGACCCAGTACTTC.

This clonotype was counted at least ten times. V usage is TRBV7-4 and J usage is TRBJ1-3; possibly TRBD1 for D (5 bases). The CDR3 extends over 16 amino acids. Trimming cost V 1 base and J 0 bases, with 10 bases left between them. Looked up from germline, CDR1 is SGHVT and CDR2 is SQSDAQ. The CDR3 DNA is TGTGCCAGCAGCTTAGTGCCGGGGACCTCTGGAAACACCATATATTTT. Its protein is CASSLVPGTSGNTIYF.